This passage covers 26 T cell receptor beta chains from one sample sequenced in a study of T cell repertoires in cytomegalovirus infection (dated by TCRdb to the late 2010s). The sequencing machine was an Illumina HiSeq 1500. Starting from the raw public reads, TCRdb applied fastp trimming at Q25, assembled clones with MiXCR and retained in-frame beta chains. Every CDR3 protein is listed once, alongside the most common genes and DNA of its rows. This sample lists roughly 150,000 distinct CDR3 sequences; roughly 17% were detected once. The ten biggest clones cover about 17% of the sample. The sample comprised CD8+ T cells from PBMCs. The receptors derive from a human donor in good health (CMV status not recorded). Some clones in this sample may be carry-over from other donors' samples.

This clonotype was picked up a small number of times. J is TRBJ2-7 and V is TRBV7-9; 9 nucleotides agree with TRBD2. This CDR3 comprises 16 residues. V lost 4 bases, J lost 1 base, and 8 bases stayed unmatched. CDR1 and CDR2 (germline): SEHNR, FQNEAQ (reference sequence). The CDR3 DNA is TGTGCCAGCAGCTCAACACCGGGACTAGCATCCTACGAGCAGTACTTC. Translated: CASSSTPGLASYEQYF. Drawing the rest from reference TRBV7-9 and TRBJ2-7, the complete variable domain is DTGVSQNPRHKITKRGQNVTFRCDPISEHNRLYWYRQTLGQGPEFLTYFQNEAQLEKSRLLSDRFSAERPKGSFSTLEIQRTEQGDSAMYLCASSSTPGLASYEQYFGPGTRLTVT.

CDR3 DNA sequence: TGTGCCACCTTCTATCTCCGGGCCGACCATTCTGGAAACACCATATATTTT. Its translation is CATFYLRADHSGNTIYF. V usage is TRBV2 and J usage is TRBJ1-3; no clear D gene. Trimming cost V 10 bases and J 1 base, with 23 bases left between them. Germline CDR1 is SNHLY and CDR2 is FYNNEI. The length of the CDR3 is 17 residues.

The V and J genes are TRBV2 and TRBJ2-3; D call uncertain. CDR3 length equals 13 residues. Germline CDR1 is SNHLY and CDR2 is FYNNEI. V was clipped by 5 bases and J by 3 bases, with 9 bases between them. The DNA of the CDR3 is TGTGCCAGCAGTTCGACTTTGACAGATACGCAGTATTTT. Its translation: CASSSTLTDTQYF.

A few counts support this clonotype. The chain joins TRBV11-3 to TRBJ2-5; D possibly uses TRBD1 or TRBD2 (5 bases each). The V gene lost 3 bases and the J gene lost 3 bases, with 14 bases spanning the gap. The CDR3 has 15 residues. Germline V gene data show CDR1 as SGHNT and CDR2 as YENEEA. In DNA, the CDR3 is TGTGCCAGCAGCTTTTCAGCGGAGGACAAAGAGACCCAGTACTTC. This codes for CASSFSAEDKETQYF.

This clonotype showed up just a few times. The rearrangement joins TRBV9 to TRBJ1-2; D might be TRBD1 (5 bases). With 0 bases removed from V and 3 bases from J, the gap between germline ends came to 15 bases. Germline CDR1 is SGDLS and CDR2 is YYNGEE. The CDR3 has 16 residues. For the CDR3, the DNA is TGTGCCAGCAGCGTAGAGGTTAGGGGAGTTCACTATGGCTACACCTTC. Translating gives CASSVEVRGVHYGYTF. Full variable domain (rest looked up from reference TRBV9 and TRBJ1-2): DSGVTQTPKHLITATGQRVTLRCSPRSGDLSVYWYQQSLDQGLQFLIQYYNGEERAKGNILERFSAQQFPDLHSELNLSSLELGDSALYFCASSVEVRGVHYGYTFGSGTRLTVV.

V and J are TRBV7-2 and TRBJ2-7; TRBD2 might be the D (5 bases). V lost 6 bases, J lost 0 bases, and 9 bases lay in between. This CDR3 is built from 13 residues. The V gene's germline CDR1 is SGHTA and CDR2 FQGNSA. CDR3 DNA sequence: TGTGCCAGCAGATCTGACTACTCCTACGAGCAGTACTTC. This codes for CASRSDYSYEQYF.

This clonotype was observed a few times. V and J are TRBV19 and TRBJ2-2; the D is unclear. The germline V gene encodes CDR1 LNHDA and CDR2 SQIVND (reference sequence). The V end was cut by 8 bases, the J end by 6 bases, with 19 bases between. The CDR3 covers 15 residues. DNA for the CDR3: TGTGCCAGTCGATGGGCTAGTCGCAGCGCCGGGGAGCTGTTTTTT. Translated, it gives CASRWASRSAGELFF.

The chain employs TRBV15 and TRBJ2-1, with 12 bases that match TRBD2. The CDR3 consists of 16 residues. With 1 base clipped from V and 10 bases from J, the junction kept 8 bases outside the gene matches. The V gene's germline CDR1 is LNHNV and CDR2 YYDKDF (reference sequence). The DNA of the CDR3 is TGTGCCACCAGCAGAGGCACTAGCGGGGGGAACTCAGAGCAGTTCTTC. Translating gives CATSRGTSGGNSEQFF.

This clonotype was seen only a few times. J is TRBJ2-3 and V is TRBV28; D not resolved. In germline, CDR1 is MDHEN, CDR2 SYDVKM. Trimming cost V 4 bases and J 0 bases, with 8 bases left between them. The CDR3 runs to 14 residues. DNA of the CDR3: TGTGCCAGCAGTTACTCCGACAGCACAGATACGCAGTATTTT. This translates into CASSYSDSTDTQYF.

The sample holds a few counts of this clonotype. For the CDR3, the DNA is TGTGCCAGCAGTTTAGGGGGACATTATTCGGGCAACACTGAAGCTTTCTTT. Translated, it gives CASSLGGHYSGNTEAFF. This chain links TRBV28 with TRBJ1-1, with TRBD1 as a possible D gene (6 bases). Trimming cost V 2 bases and J 2 bases, with 18 bases left between them. This CDR3 contains 17 residues. Germline V gene lookup returns CDR1 MDHEN and CDR2 SYDVKM. The whole variable domain, filled in from reference TRBV28 and TRBJ1-1, reads DVKVTQSSRYLVKRTGEKVFLECVQDMDHENMFWYRQDPGLGLRLIYFSYDVKMKEKGDIPEGYSVSREKKERFSLILESASTNQTSMYLCASSLGGHYSGNTEAFFGQGTRLTVV.

This sequence joins TRBV7-6 and TRBJ1-4; TRBD1 matches 9 bases. This CDR3 spans 15 amino acids. Germline trimming cut 5 bases from V and 7 bases from J; bases unmatched to any gene: 8. From germline, CDR1 is SGHVS and CDR2 FNYEAQ. Here the CDR3 reads CASSMDRGEGEKLFF. CDR3 coding DNA: TGTGCCAGCAGCATGGACAGGGGAGAGGGTGAAAAACTGTTTTTT.

This clonotype was observed a few times. This chain uses TRBV3-1 with TRBJ2-1; 14 nucleotides match TRBD2. Looked up from germline, CDR1 is LGHDT and CDR2 is YNNKEL (reference sequence). This CDR3 has 15 residues. After removal of 4 bases from V and 8 bases from J, the junction contained 4 bases not matched to a gene. The CDR3 bases are TGTGCCAGCAGCCTGACTAGCGGGAGGGATGATGAGCAGTTCTTC. Its translation: CASSLTSGRDDEQFF.

This clonotype was counted ten times or more. CDR3 nucleotide sequence: TGTGCCAGCAGCTTAGTCAGGGGCCGTACCATGAACACTGAAGCTTTCTTT. Its protein is CASSLVRGRTMNTEAFF. The chain recombines TRBV7-2 with TRBJ1-1; maybe TRBD1 (6 bases). The CDR3 runs to 17 residues. Trimming left V 1 base short and J 0 bases short, with 15 bases between. Per germline, CDR1 SGHTA and CDR2 FQGNSA.

This clonotype came up a few times. The chain carries TRBV7-2 and TRBJ2-7, with TRBD2 matching 8 bases. After removal of 4 bases from V and 5 bases from J, the junction contained 16 bases not matched to a gene. In germline, CDR1 is SGHTA, CDR2 FQGNSA. The length of the CDR3 is 17 residues. The CDR3 bases are TGTGCCAGCAGCTCTACCCTAGCGGGCGCGCTGGGAAACGAGCAGTACTTC. Protein sequence: CASSSTLAGALGNEQYF.

This clonotype occurred many times. The chain combines TRBV7-2 with TRBJ1-1; tentatively, D is TRBD1 (6 bases). V lost 4 bases, J lost 5 bases, and 8 bases lay in between. The CDR3 spans 12 residues. The germline V gene encodes CDR1 SGHTA and CDR2 FQGNSA. DNA for the CDR3: TGTGCCAGCAGCTATACAGGGACTGAAGCTTTCTTT. Amino acid sequence: CASSYTGTEAFF.

The genes are TRBV15 and TRBJ1-2, with 8 bases matching TRBD1. Germline V lookup: CDR1 LNHNV, CDR2 YYDKDF (reference sequence). V shed 6 bases, J shed 3 bases, and the junction held 9 bases outside the gene matches. CDR3 size: 15 residues. This chain's CDR3 is CATREIDRGDYGYTF. The DNA for the CDR3 is TGTGCCACCAGAGAGATTGACAGGGGAGACTATGGCTACACCTTC.

The chain joins TRBV25-1 to TRBJ2-7, with D possibly TRBD1 on 6 matching bases. Germline CDR1 MGHDK, CDR2 SYGVNS. V lost 1 base and J 5 bases, leaving 12 bases between the germline ends. The CDR3 length is 14 residues. CDR3 protein: CASSEWGLGHEQYF. CDR3 DNA: TGTGCCAGCAGTGAATGGGGGCTGGGGCACGAGCAGTACTTC.

This clonotype has just a few counts. The rearrangement uses TRBV7-6 and TRBJ1-2; no clear D. Trimming removed 0 bases at V and 7 bases at J, with 9 bases between. The CDR3 loop spans 13 amino acids. Germline V gene lookup returns CDR1 SGHVS and CDR2 FNYEAQ. The CDR3 loop reads CASSLAGLRGYTF. CDR3 DNA: TGTGCCAGCAGCTTAGCAGGGCTGCGTGGCTACACCTTC.

This clonotype was detected only a few times. The chain couples TRBV6-2 or TRBV6-3 to TRBJ2-5; D remains ambiguous. V shed 4 bases and J shed 4 bases, with 10 bases lying between them. This CDR3 region has 13 residues. Germline CDR1 MNHEY, CDR2 SVGEGT. The CDR3 DNA sequence: TGTGCCAGCAGTTTGCGACGCGGAGAGACCCAGTACTTC. It encodes CASSLRRGETQYF.

The gene calls are TRBV6-6 and TRBJ1-3, with D possibly being TRBD1 (6 bases). The CDR3 length is 15 residues. Germline V gene data show CDR1 as MNHNY and CDR2 as SVGAGI (reference sequence). V was clipped by 6 bases and J by 4 bases, with 16 bases between them. CDR3 sequence: CASRLHTDRGNTIYF. The CDR3 DNA is TGTGCCAGCAGGCTCCACACTGACAGGGGAAACACCATATATTTT.

This clonotype has only a few counts. The chain has TRBV28 and TRBJ2-2, with TRBD2 matching over 7 bases. This CDR3 comprises 15 residues. The V and J ends lost 3 bases and 3 bases, in that order; junction bases with no gene match: 4. Germline V gene sequence: CDR1 MDHEN, CDR2 SYDVKM. CDR3 protein: CASSFLREYTGELFF. Here the CDR3 DNA reads TGTGCCAGCAGTTTTTTGCGGGAGTACACCGGGGAGCTGTTTTTT.

This clonotype was detected ten times or more. The CDR3 DNA follows: TGCGCCAGCAGCCAAGGGGCGTTTTCCTACGAGCAGTACTTC. Amino acids: CASSQGAFSYEQYF. This chain joins TRBV4-3 and TRBJ2-7; no clear D gene. V gave up 1 base and J gave up 1 base, with 8 bases separating them. The CDR3 spans 14 residues. Germline CDR1 LGHNA, CDR2 YSLEER.

This clonotype was recorded a few times. The chain couples TRBV4-3 to TRBJ2-7, with D maybe TRBD1 (6 bases). CDR1 is LGHNA, CDR2 YSLEER, per germline. With 0 bases removed from V and 4 bases from J, the gap between germline ends came to 13 bases. The CDR3 length is 15 residues. The CDR3 region is CASSQDRWTEYEQYF. The CDR3 DNA follows: TGCGCCAGCAGCCAAGATCGGTGGACAGAGTACGAGCAGTACTTC.

This sequence joins TRBV6-1 and TRBJ2-2; 8 bases map to TRBD2. The length of the CDR3 is 16 residues. V was pared by 3 bases and J by 6 bases, with 9 bases of the junction left unmatched. Per germline, CDR1 MNHNS and CDR2 SASEGT. The CDR3 sequence: CASSERFGGGPGELFF. The CDR3 nucleotides are TGTGCCAGCAGTGAGCGGTTCGGGGGGGGGCCCGGGGAGCTGTTTTTT.

This clonotype appeared a few times. Written as DNA, the CDR3 is TGTGCCAGCAGCTTATTCGGGACAGGGATTCAAGAGACCCAGTACTTC. Translating gives CASSLFGTGIQETQYF. The chain recombines TRBV7-6 with TRBJ2-5; TRBD1 aligns across 9 bases. This CDR3 is built from 16 residues. V lost 2 bases to trimming and J lost 2 bases; unmatched junction nucleotides: 6. Germline V lookup: CDR1 SGHVS, CDR2 FNYEAQ.

There are a few counts of this clonotype. The chain employs TRBV14 and TRBJ2-7; D is perhaps TRBD2 (5 bases). Germline V lookup: CDR1 SGHDN, CDR2 FVKESK. Trimming removed 1 base at V and 7 bases at J, with 11 bases between. The CDR3 runs 13 residues. CDR3 DNA sequence: TGTGCCAGCAGCCAAGTGTCCCCGGGGGAGCAGTACTTC. As protein: CASSQVSPGEQYF.